What follows are 12 T cell receptor beta chains derived from one specimen sequenced in a study of cytomegalovirus exposure and HLA in healthy donors. The study ran its PCR with 60 Vbeta and 13 Jbeta primers. Clones were read by immunoSEQ multiplex PCR, and TCRdb kept only the in-frame ones, dropping some. The data contain 50,000 or so clones, around 66% of them singletons. Sequencing input: PBMCs. The receptors come from a man aged 18 to 30 in good health and CMV-seronegative.

V usage is TRBV7-2 and J usage is TRBJ2-7; weak D call: TRBD2 (6 bases). CDR1 is SGHTA, CDR2 FQGNSA, per germline. Trimming cost V 1 base and J 4 bases, with 14 bases left between them. The length of the CDR3 is 15 residues. For the CDR3, the DNA is TGTGCCAGCAGCTTAGTGCTGGGGGGATCGTACGAGCAGTACTTC. As protein: CASSLVLGGSYEQYF.

This clone was counted once. The genes are TRBV6-5 and TRBJ1-3; no definite D call. Germline lookup yields CDR1 MNHEY and CDR2 SVGAGI. V was pared by 3 bases and J by 2 bases, with 8 bases between. This CDR3 region has 14 residues. The CDR3: CASSYSSAGNTIYF. The CDR3 DNA reads as TGTGCCAGCAGTTATTCATCGGCTGGAAACACCATATATTTT.

The chain joins TRBV29-1 to TRBJ1-5; TRBD1 is a possible D gene (6 bases). The CDR3 totals 15 residues. V shed 1 base and J shed 9 bases, with 19 bases lying between them. CDR1 and CDR2 from the germline V gene are SQVTM and ANQGSEA. Written as DNA, the CDR3 is TGCAGCGTTGAAGTGACAGGAAAGGCGGGAGGGCCCCAGCATTTT. Translating it yields CSVEVTGKAGGPQHF.

Comment on this clone: Other DNA sequences from this sample encode an identical CDR3 as well. This chain connects TRBV7-9 to TRBJ2-1; TRBD1 matches 7 bases. This CDR3 has 15 residues. Losses at the gene ends were 1 base for V and 4 bases for J; bases not matched to a gene: 4. Germline V lookup: CDR1 SEHNR, CDR2 FQNEAQ (reference sequence). The CDR3 here is CASSLGQGDYNEQFF. The CDR3 DNA reads TGTGCCAGCAGCTTAGGCCAGGGGGATTACAATGAGCAGTTCTTC.

The V call is TRBV28, the J call TRBJ1-1, with no clear D. CDR1 is MDHEN, CDR2 SYDVKM, per germline. V was cut by 2 bases and J by 4 bases, with 11 bases left in between. The CDR3 is 14 amino acids. For the CDR3, the DNA is TGTGCCAGCAGTTTAGGCCAAGCGGCCACTGAAGCTTTCTTT. It translates to CASSLGQAATEAFF.

CDR3 residues: CASSQDLRGSSYNEQFF. DNA of the CDR3: TGTGCCAGCAGCCAAGATCTTAGGGGTAGCTCCTACAATGAGCAGTTCTTC. The gene calls are TRBV4-2 and TRBJ2-1, with a weak D call TRBD1 (5 bases). This CDR3 has 17 amino acids. Trimming removed 0 bases at V and 0 bases at J, with 12 bases between. Germline values: CDR1 LGHNA, CDR2 YNFKEQ.

This clone has more than one count but fewer than ten. This chain joins TRBV4-3 and TRBJ2-7; no definite D call. CDR1 is LGHNA and CDR2 is YSLEER in the germline V gene. Trimming cost V 0 bases and J 6 bases, with 15 bases left between them. CDR3 length: 15 residues. The CDR3 bases are TGCGCCAGCAGCCAAGATCTTGTCAAAGTCGGCGAGCAGTACTTC. Translating gives CASSQDLVKVGEQYF.

The chain joins TRBV4-2 to TRBJ2-7, with D possibly being TRBD1 (5 bases). The germline CDR1 and CDR2 sequences are LGHNA and YNFKEQ. Between the trimmed V and J ends, which lost 3 bases and 0 bases, there was a span of 9 bases. The CDR3 is made up of 14 amino acids. The DNA for the CDR3 is TGTGCCAGCAGCCACGGACATACCTCCTACGAGCAGTACTTC. This encodes CASSHGHTSYEQYF.

The gene calls are TRBV28 and TRBJ1-2; possible D gene TRBD1, 6 bases. V shed 8 bases and J shed 8 bases, with 12 bases lying between them. Germline CDR1 MDHEN, CDR2 SYDVKM. The CDR3 length is 11 residues. The CDR3 region has the DNA TGTGCCAGCGGAAACAGGGTCGGCTACACCTTC. It specifies CASGNRVGYTF.

The chain uses TRBV19 and TRBJ1-1, with 7 positions matching TRBD1. CDR1 is LNHDA, CDR2 SQIVND, per germline (reference sequence). V lost 4 bases, J lost 4 bases, and 12 bases stayed unmatched. The CDR3 runs 16 residues. CDR3 residues: CASSRETGIGGTEAFF. CDR3 coding DNA: TGTGCCAGTAGTAGAGAGACAGGGATCGGAGGCACTGAAGCTTTCTTT.

The CDR3: CACYRRGLVYGYTF. The CDR3 nucleotides are TGTGCCTGTTACCGCAGGGGGCTTGTTTATGGCTACACCTTC. This chain joins TRBV30 and TRBJ1-2; 8 bases map to TRBD1. Germline-derived CDR1 and CDR2 are GTSNPN and SVGIG (reference sequence). The CDR3 extends over 14 amino acids. The J segment lost 5 bases and the V segment lost 6 bases, leaving 11 bases of the junction unmatched.

This clone has a handful of counts. The genes are TRBV19 and TRBJ2-6; no definite D call. Trimming took 10 bases from V and 4 from J, leaving 8 bases between them. Germline V gene sequence: CDR1 LNHDA, CDR2 SQIVND (reference sequence). This CDR3 has 12 amino acids. CDR3 protein: CATNGGANVLTF. The CDR3 DNA is TGTGCCACCAATGGCGGGGCCAACGTCCTGACTTTC.